The 4 T cell receptor beta chains below were found in one sample sequenced in a study of radiotherapy plus CTLA-4 blockade in lung cancer. Sequencing used immunoSEQ multiplex PCR; TCRdb keeps in-frame clones, though not all of them. The sample lists 75,000 or so clones; more than 75% were seen once. The sample in question was peripheral blood, obtained from a patient treated with radiotherapy plus ipilimumab. These receptors were taken from a human donor with non-small cell lung cancer who had a complete response to radiotherapy plus ipilimumab.

In its sample, this clone was seen a few times. Other DNA sequences in the same sample also yield this CDR3. The gene calls are TRBV9 and TRBJ1-1; maybe TRBD1 (5 bases). The CDR3 spans 14 residues. CDR1 is SGDLS and CDR2 is YYNGEE in the germline V gene. V was clipped by 3 bases and J by 0 bases, with 9 bases between them. CDR3 residues: CASSGTGMNTEAFF. The CDR3 DNA follows: TGTGCCAGCAGCGGTACAGGCATGAACACTGAAGCTTTCTTT. The full variable domain, completed using reference TRBV9 and TRBJ1-1, is DSGVTQTPKHLITATGQRVTLRCSPRSGDLSVYWYQQSLDQGLQFLIQYYNGEERAKGNILERFSAQQFPDLHSELNLSSLELGDSALYFCASSGTGMNTEAFFGQGTRLTVV.

This clone was seen a single time. The chain has TRBV19 and TRBJ1-6; D gene uncertain. There are 12 residues in the CDR3. Per germline, CDR1 LNHDA and CDR2 SQIVND (reference sequence). V dropped 6 bases and J dropped 11 bases, with 11 bases sitting between them. CDR3 amino acids: CASSLQRAPLHF. The CDR3 DNA is TGTGCCAGTAGCCTACAGAGGGCACCCCTCCACTTT.

The chain carries TRBV7-9 and TRBJ2-1; D ambiguous. CDR3 length: 16 residues. CDR1 is SEHNR and CDR2 is FQNEAQ in the germline V gene (reference sequence). Trimming stripped 2 bases from V and 0 bases from J, with 11 bases between. The CDR3 reads CASSLRRINSYNEQFF. The CDR3 DNA reads TGTGCCAGCAGCTTACGACGGATTAACTCCTACAATGAGCAGTTCTTC.

The V call is TRBV18, the J call TRBJ1-6; D might be TRBD1 (5 bases). CDR3 length equals 15 residues. With 5 bases removed from V and 6 bases from J, the gap between germline ends came to 14 bases. From germline, CDR1 is KGHSH and CDR2 LQKENI. For the CDR3, the DNA is TGTGCCAGCTCAAGGGACGTAGAGGGTAATTCACCCCTCCACTTT. This codes for CASSRDVEGNSPLHF. The whole variable domain, remainder taken from reference TRBV18 and TRBJ1-6, is NAGVMQNPRHLVRRRGQEARLRCSPMKGHSHVYWYRQLPEEGLKFMVYLQKENIIDESGMPKERFSAEFPKEGPSILRIQQVVRGDSAAYFCASSRDVEGNSPLHFGNGTRLTVT.